This T cell receptor (beta chain) was recorded in a study of T cell clonality in common variable immunodeficiency. This clone was counted only a few times. Its cognate antigen is unknown. The read finishes 3 residues shy of the CDR3 end, and the germline J gene is used to complete it. This CDR3 spans 15 amino acids. V lost 6 bases to trimming and J lost 4 bases; unmatched junction nucleotides: 8. Looked up from germline, CDR1 is SNHLY and CDR2 is FYNNEI. General study points: Fewer deletions and N-nucleotide insertions were reportedly seen in common variable immunodeficiency TCR beta sequences. Fewer TCRbeta clones were shared among CVID subjects than controls. Authors noted CVID clonality's cause needs subpopulation repertoire sequencing.

Sequenced by immunoSEQ multiplex PCR; TCRdb stores in-frame clones only, minus some. Sampling found about 23,000 clones, none seen once. Diagnosis required reduced IgG, IgA and/or IgM with specific antibody deficiency. Patients and controls were mostly of Caucasian heritage. The sequence was collected from a human donor with common variable immunodeficiency. Sequencing was done on a sample of peripheral blood mononuclear cells. The V and J genes are TRBV2 and TRBJ1-5, with TRBD1 matching 8 bases. This CDR3 is CASRPAGTGNQPQHF. CDR3 DNA (partial): TGTGCCAGCAGACCGGCCGGGACAGGTAATCAGCCC.